This T cell receptor (beta chain) was sequenced during a study of early T cells in non-severe SARS-CoV-2 infection (dated by TCRdb to the early 2020s). For the study in its entirety: TCR sequencing used bulk RNA from unsorted whole blood, so alpha and beta chains could not be paired.

Library creation used 5' RACE. Instrument on record: NextSeq 500. To correct for sequencing error and PCR bias, the TCR library protocol tagged individual cDNA molecules with unique molecular identifiers. Both TCR alpha and beta chains were sequenced, and tight co-correlation was observed between alpha and beta sequence abundances in each sample. The paper's processing steps were these. Decombinator V4 was used to annotate TCR sequences for V gene, J gene and CDR3. Expanded TCRs were defined as changing significantly between any two time points under a Poisson model with p below 0.0001. Abundances of TCRs were expressed as counts per million after normalisation to the total number of TCRs sequenced in each sample. TRAV1-2 paired with TRAJ12, TRAJ20 or TRAJ33 defined MAIT TCRs, while TRAV10 paired with TRAJ18 defined iNKT TCRs. A search of VDJdb, accessed on 1 November 2021, was run for TCRs annotated to CMV, EBV and SARS-CoV-2, with TCRs annotated for multiple antigens excluded. TCRdb reworked the public reads: Q25 trimming with fastp, MiXCR clone assembly, productive beta chains retained. Every entry covers one CDR3 protein and lists the most common genes and DNA from its rows. These V and J calls derive from TCRdb rather than the authors' analysis. The sample yields tens of thousands of distinct CDR3 sequences; 9% to 15% were counted once. Approximately 6.1% of the sample comes from the top ten.

Overall results and qualifications from the work: VDJdb matching was skewed toward anti-spike CD8 responses and likely underestimated virus-specific expansions by missing private and CD4 specificities.

Set within a cohort of healthcare workers in London, UK, this nested case-control study involved weekly PCR testing of nasopharyngeal swabs along with blood sampling. Between 23 and 31 March 2020, the week of the UK lockdown, healthcare workers were enrolled and then followed up weekly for as long as 16 weeks. Details on this clonotype: Its antigen is not yet known. Base qualities are not at hand, and no much larger clone is one base apart.

CDR3 length: 12 amino acids, cysteine to phenylalanine. This entry keeps only the CDR3 DNA: 36 bases, framed from base 1. CDR1 and CDR2, per the germline V gene, are MNHNS and SASEGT. V gives up 5 bases and J gives up 4 bases, and the segment between their germline ends measures 8 bases. The sequence came from an adult who was a healthcare worker with PCR-confirmed SARS-CoV-2 infection or an uninfected control (not recorded which). The sequencing input was whole blood. The rearranged chain carries TRBV6-1 and TRBJ1-2; D gene: possibly TRBD1, on 6 matching bases. This receptor carries the CDR3 CASSQGFYGYTF. The nucleotides are TGTGCCAGCAGTCAGGGGTTCTATGGCTACACCTTC.